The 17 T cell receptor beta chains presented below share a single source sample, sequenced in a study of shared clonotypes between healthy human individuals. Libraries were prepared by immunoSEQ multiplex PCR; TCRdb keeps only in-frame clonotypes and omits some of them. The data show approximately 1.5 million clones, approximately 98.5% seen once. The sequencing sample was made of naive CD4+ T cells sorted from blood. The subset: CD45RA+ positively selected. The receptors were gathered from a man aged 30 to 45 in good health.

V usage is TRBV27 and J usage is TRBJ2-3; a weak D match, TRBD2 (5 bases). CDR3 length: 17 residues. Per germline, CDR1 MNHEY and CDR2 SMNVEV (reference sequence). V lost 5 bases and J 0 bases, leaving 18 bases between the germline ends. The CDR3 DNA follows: TGTGCCAGCAGTGGAGAGGGCGGAACCCCTAGCACAGATACGCAGTATTTT. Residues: CASSGEGGTPSTDTQYF.

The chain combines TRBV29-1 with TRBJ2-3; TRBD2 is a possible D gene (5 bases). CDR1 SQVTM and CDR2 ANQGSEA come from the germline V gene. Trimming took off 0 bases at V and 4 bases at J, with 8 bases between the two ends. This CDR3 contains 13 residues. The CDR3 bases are TGCAGCGTTGAAGAGGGGAGCGCAGATACGCAGTATTTT. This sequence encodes CSVEEGSADTQYF.

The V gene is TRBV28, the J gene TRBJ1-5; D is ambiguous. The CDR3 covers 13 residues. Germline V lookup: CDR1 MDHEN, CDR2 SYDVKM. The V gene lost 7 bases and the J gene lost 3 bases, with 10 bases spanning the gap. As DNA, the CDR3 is TGTGCCAGCACAATCCCACTCAATCAGCCCCAGCATTTT. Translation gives CASTIPLNQPQHF.

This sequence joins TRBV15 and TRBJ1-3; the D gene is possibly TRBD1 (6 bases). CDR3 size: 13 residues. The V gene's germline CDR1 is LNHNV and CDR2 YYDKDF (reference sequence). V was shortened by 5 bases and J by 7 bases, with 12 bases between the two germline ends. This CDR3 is CATSPGTWNTIYF. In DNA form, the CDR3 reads TGTGCCACCAGCCCTGGGACATGGAACACCATATATTTT.

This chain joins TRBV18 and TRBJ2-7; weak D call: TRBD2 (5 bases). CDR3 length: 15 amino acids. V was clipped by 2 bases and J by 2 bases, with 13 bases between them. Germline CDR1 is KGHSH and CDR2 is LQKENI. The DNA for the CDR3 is TGTGCCAGCTCACCAACGGGCGGGCAGCCCTACGAGCAGTACTTC. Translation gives CASSPTGGQPYEQYF. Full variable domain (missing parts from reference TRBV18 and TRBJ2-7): NAGVMQNPRHLVRRRGQEARLRCSPMKGHSHVYWYRQLPEEGLKFMVYLQKENIIDESGMPKERFSAEFPKEGPSILRIQQVVRGDSAAYFCASSPTGGQPYEQYFGPGTRLTVT.

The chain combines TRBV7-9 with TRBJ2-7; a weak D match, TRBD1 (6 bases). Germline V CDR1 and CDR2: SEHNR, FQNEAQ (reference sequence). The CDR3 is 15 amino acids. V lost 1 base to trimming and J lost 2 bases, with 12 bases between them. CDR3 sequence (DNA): TGTGCCAGCAGCTTAGGCAGGGGAGCGACCTACGAGCAGTACTTC. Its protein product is CASSLGRGATYEQYF.

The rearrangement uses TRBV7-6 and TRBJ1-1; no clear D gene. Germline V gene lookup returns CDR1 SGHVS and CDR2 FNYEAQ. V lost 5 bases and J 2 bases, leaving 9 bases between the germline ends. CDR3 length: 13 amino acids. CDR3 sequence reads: CASSPDTNTEAFF. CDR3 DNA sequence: TGTGCCAGCAGCCCAGACACAAACACTGAAGCTTTCTTT. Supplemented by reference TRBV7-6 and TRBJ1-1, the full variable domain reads GAGVSQSPRYKVTKRGQDVALRCDPISGHVSLYWYRQALGQGPEFLTYFNYEAQQDKSGLPNDRFSAERPEGSISTLTIQRTEQRDSAMYRCASSPDTNTEAFFGQGTRLTVV.

The CDR3 sequence is CASSRQGGSNQPQHF. The CDR3, as DNA: TGTGCCAGCAGCCGACAGGGGGGAAGCAATCAGCCCCAGCATTTT. The genes are TRBV7-9 and TRBJ1-5; TRBD1 agrees at 9 bases. Germline V gene sequence: CDR1 SEHNR, CDR2 FQNEAQ (reference sequence). V was pared by 5 bases and J by 1 base, with 3 bases of the junction left unmatched. The CDR3 is made up of 15 amino acids.

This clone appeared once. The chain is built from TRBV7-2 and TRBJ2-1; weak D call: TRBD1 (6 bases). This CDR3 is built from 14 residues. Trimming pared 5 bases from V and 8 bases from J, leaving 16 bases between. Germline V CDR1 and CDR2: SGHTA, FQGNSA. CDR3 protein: CASSMGGGRDEQFF. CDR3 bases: TGTGCCAGCAGCATGGGTGGGGGCAGGGATGAGCAGTTCTTC.

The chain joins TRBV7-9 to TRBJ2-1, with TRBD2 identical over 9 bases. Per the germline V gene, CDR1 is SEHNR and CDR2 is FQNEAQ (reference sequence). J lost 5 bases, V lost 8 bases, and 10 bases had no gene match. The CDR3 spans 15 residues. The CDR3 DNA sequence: TGTGCCAGCGCGTTGGCGGGAGGGCCCCACAATGAGCAGTTCTTC. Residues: CASALAGGPHNEQFF.

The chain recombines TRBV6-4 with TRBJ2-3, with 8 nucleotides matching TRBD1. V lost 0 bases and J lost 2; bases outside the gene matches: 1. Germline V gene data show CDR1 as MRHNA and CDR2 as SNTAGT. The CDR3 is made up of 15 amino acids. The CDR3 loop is CASSDSDRVTDTQYF. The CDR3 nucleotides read TGTGCCAGCAGTGACTCGGACAGGGTCACAGATACGCAGTATTTT.

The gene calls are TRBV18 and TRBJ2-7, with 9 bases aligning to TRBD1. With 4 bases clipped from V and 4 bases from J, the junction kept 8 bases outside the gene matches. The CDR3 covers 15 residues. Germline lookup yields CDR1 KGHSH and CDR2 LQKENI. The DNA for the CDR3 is TGTGCCAGCTCACGATCACAGGGGGCCCGATACGAGCAGTACTTC. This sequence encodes CASSRSQGARYEQYF.

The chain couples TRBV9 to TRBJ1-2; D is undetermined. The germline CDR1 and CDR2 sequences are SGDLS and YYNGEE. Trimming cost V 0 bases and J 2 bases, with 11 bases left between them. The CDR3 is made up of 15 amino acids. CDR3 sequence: CASSVGGQHNYGYTF. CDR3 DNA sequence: TGTGCCAGCAGCGTAGGTGGGCAGCACAACTATGGCTACACCTTC. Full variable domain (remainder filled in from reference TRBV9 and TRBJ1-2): DSGVTQTPKHLITATGQRVTLRCSPRSGDLSVYWYQQSLDQGLQFLIQYYNGEERAKGNILERFSAQQFPDLHSELNLSSLELGDSALYFCASSVGGQHNYGYTFGSGTRLTVV.

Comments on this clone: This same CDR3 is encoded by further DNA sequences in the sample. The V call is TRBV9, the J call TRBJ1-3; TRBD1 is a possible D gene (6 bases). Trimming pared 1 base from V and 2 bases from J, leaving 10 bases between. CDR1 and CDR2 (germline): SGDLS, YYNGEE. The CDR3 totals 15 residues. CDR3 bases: TGTGCCAGCAGCGTAAGATCAGGGGCTGGAAACACCATATATTTT. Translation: CASSVRSGAGNTIYF.

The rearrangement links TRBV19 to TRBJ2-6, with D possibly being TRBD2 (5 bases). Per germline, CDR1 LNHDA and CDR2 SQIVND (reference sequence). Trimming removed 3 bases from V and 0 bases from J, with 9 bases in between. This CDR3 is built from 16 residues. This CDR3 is CASSIAAGSGANVLTF. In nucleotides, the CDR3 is TGTGCCAGTAGTATCGCCGCGGGCTCTGGGGCCAACGTCCTGACTTTC.

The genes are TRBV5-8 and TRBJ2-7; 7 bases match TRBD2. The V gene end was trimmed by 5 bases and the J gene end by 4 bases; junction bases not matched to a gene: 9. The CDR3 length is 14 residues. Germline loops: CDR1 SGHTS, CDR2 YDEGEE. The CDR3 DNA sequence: TGTGCCAGCAGTTCCCGACTAGCTCAGTACGAGCAGTACTTC. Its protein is CASSSRLAQYEQYF.

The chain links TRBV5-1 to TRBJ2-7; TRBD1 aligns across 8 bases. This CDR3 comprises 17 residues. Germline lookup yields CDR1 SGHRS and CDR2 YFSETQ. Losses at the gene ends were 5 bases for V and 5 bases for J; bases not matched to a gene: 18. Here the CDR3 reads CASSPRAQQGDGHEQYF. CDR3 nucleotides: TGCGCCAGCAGTCCTAGGGCACAACAGGGGGATGGCCACGAGCAGTACTTC.